This T cell receptor beta chain was documented in a study of T-cell reconstitution after alpha-beta-depleted transplantation in children (dated by TCRdb to the mid-2010s). Study-wide context: T-cell immune reconstitution after TCRalphabeta/CD19-depleted allogeneic hematopoietic cell transplantation in children was quantitatively tracked in the study by means of TCR repertoire profiling.

Spanning cysteine to phenylalanine, the CDR3 consists of 14 amino acids. Only CDR3 DNA remains: 42 bases, in frame from the first base. As encoded in the germline V gene, CDR1 is SGHVS while CDR2 is FQNEAQ. Deletion took 2 bases off V and 6 bases off J, with a span of 13 bases between the germline ends. This clonotype has ten or more counts. Its antigen is unknown. No much larger clonotype is one base removed from it; base qualities were not supplied. The protocol used for the library was PCR. This sample was sequenced with an Illumina HiSeq 2500. Molecular barcoding was employed in the preparation of TCR libraries, with unique molecular identifiers being used to normalize TCRbeta repertoire quantification. Using fastp at Q25 and MiXCR, TCRdb reprocessed the public reads and kept productive beta chains. Identical CDR3 protein sequences are pooled into one entry, listed with their most common genes and DNA. This sample comprises about 610,000 distinct CDR3 sequences, about 10% of them detected only once. Around 4% of the sample goes to the ten largest clones.

The sequence is built from TRBV7-8 and TRBJ1-1; the D region possibly corresponds to TRBD1 (6 bases align). The sequence derives from a human donor who donated a stem cell graft to a child with acute myeloid leukemia. Sequenced here: PBMCs from the stem cell graft donor, sampled from the stem cell graft. DNA sequence: TGTGCCAGCAGCTTACCCACAGGGCACGCTGAAGCTTTCTTT. It is translated as CASSLPTGHAEAFF.